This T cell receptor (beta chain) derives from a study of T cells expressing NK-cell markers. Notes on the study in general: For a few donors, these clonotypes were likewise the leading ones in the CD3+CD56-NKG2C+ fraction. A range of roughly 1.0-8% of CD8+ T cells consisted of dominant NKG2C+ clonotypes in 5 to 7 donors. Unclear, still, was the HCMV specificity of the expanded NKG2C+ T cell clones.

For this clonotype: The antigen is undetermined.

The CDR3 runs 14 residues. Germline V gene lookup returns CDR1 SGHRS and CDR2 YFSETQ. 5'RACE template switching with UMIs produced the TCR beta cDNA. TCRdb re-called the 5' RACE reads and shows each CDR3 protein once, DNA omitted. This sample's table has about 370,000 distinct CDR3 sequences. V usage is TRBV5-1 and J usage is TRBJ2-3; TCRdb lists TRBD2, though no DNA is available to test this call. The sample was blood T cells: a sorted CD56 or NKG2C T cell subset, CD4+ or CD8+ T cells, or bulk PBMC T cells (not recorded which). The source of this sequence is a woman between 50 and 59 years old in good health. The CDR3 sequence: CASSSTGREDTQYF.